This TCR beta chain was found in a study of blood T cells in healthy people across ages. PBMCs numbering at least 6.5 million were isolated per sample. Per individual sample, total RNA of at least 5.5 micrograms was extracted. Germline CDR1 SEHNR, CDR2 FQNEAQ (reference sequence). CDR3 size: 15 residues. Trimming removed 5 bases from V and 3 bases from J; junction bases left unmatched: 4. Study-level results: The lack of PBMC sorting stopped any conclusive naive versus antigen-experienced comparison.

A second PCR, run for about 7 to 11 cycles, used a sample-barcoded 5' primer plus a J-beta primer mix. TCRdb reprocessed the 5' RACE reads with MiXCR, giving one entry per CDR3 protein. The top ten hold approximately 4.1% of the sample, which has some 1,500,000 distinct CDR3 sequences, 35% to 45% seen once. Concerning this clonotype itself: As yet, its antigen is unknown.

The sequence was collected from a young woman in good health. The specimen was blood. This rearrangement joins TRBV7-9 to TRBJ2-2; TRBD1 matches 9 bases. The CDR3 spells CASSAGQGYTGELFF. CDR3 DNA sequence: TGTGCCAGCAGCGCCGGACAGGGGTACACCGGGGAGCTGTTTTTT.